Each of the 5 T cell receptor beta chains below was sequenced from the same sample in a study of technical replicates of blood from several donors. Assay: immunoSEQ multiplex PCR; the TCRdb copy retains only in-frame clones and omits some. The top ten clones hold approximately 4% of a sample with fewer than 60,000 clones, about 93% of them seen once. Material for sequencing was PBMCs. These receptors were collected from a human donor in good health. Some clones in this sample may be carry-over from other donors' samples.

The chain employs TRBV7-2 and TRBJ1-6; 9 nucleotides align to TRBD1. V was pared by 6 bases and J by 10 bases, with 7 bases of the junction left unmatched. The V gene's germline CDR1 is SGHTA and CDR2 FQGNSA. This CDR3 has 14 residues. CDR3 coding DNA: TGTGCCAGCAGTCCGGGACAGGGACGATCACCCCTCCACTTT. This sequence encodes CASSPGQGRSPLHF.

This rearrangement joins TRBV7-9 to TRBJ1-5, with D perhaps TRBD1 (6 bases). Germline-derived CDR1 and CDR2 are SEHNR and FQNEAQ (reference sequence). Trimming removed 5 bases at V and 13 bases at J, with 12 bases between. This CDR3 has 11 residues. In DNA, the CDR3 is TGTGCCAGCAGCCATTCCGGGACACAGCATTTT. This gives the protein CASSHSGTQHF.

The chain joins TRBV29-1 to TRBJ1-2; 9 positions agree with TRBD1. This CDR3 has 14 amino acids. The germline V gene has CDR1 SQVTM and CDR2 ANQGSEA. The V and J ends lost 7 bases and 4 bases, in that order; junction bases with no gene match: 10. CDR3 bases: TGCAGCGCCCTGCGAACAGGGGGCGCCTATGGCTACACCTTC. It translates to CSALRTGGAYGYTF.

This rearrangement joins TRBV23-1 to TRBJ1-3; TRBD1 matches 8 bases. TRBV23-1 is an ORF for which the function is uncertain. V shed 6 bases, J shed 1 base, and the junction held 5 bases outside the gene matches. The CDR3 totals 15 residues. The CDR3 protein is CASSLTGGSGNTIYF. The CDR3 coding sequence is TGCGCCAGCAGCCTTACAGGGGGATCTGGAAACACCATATATTTT.

J is TRBJ1-2 and V is TRBV10-3; tentatively, D is TRBD1 (5 bases). From germline, CDR1 is ENHRY and CDR2 SYGVKD. The V and J ends lost 2 bases and 4 bases respectively, with 11 bases between them. This CDR3 is 14 amino acids long. The CDR3 reads CAISEVQDPYGYTF. The CDR3 DNA reads as TGTGCCATCAGTGAGGTACAGGATCCCTATGGCTACACCTTC.